Many counts were recorded for the clone carrying this T cell receptor beta chain. Its antigen is not known. CDR3 size: 14 residues. CDR1 and CDR2 (germline): MDHEN, SYDVKM. The V segment lost 4 bases and the J segment 4 bases; nucleotides outside the gene matches: 6. Using RNA template, CDR3s of TCR alpha and beta were amplified with iRepertoire arm-PCR. TCRdb recomputed calls from the multiplex PCR reads with MiXCR, one row per CDR3 protein. This table holds 300,000 to 450,000 distinct CDR3 sequences, approximately 42% found once. This sample is part of a study of glioma-infiltrating T cells. Study at large: Low-grade gliomas were grade II; glioblastomas were grade IV at initial diagnosis. Study results and caveats: Patients with low tissue-blood divergence carried a signature set of shared blood CDR3 motifs.

The chain joins TRBV28 to TRBJ2-7, with 8 bases aligning to TRBD2. The source of this sequence is a human donor with low-grade glioma or glioblastoma, undergoing nonglioma brain surgery, or in good health (not recorded which). Sample: glioma tissue, nonneoplastic brain tissue, or PBMCs (not recorded which). The CDR3 DNA sequence: TGTGCCAGCAGTTGGAACGGGAGGGTATACGAGCAGTACTTC. It translates to CASSWNGRVYEQYF.